These 23 T cell receptor beta chains were all obtained from the same sample, sequenced in a study of T cell responses to AZD1222 COVID-19 vaccine. Assay: immunoSEQ multiplex PCR; the TCRdb copy retains only in-frame clones and omits some. The sample has around 130,000 clones; around 88% are singletons. The source material was peripheral blood, sampled on day 0 of AZD1222 vaccination. The receptors here all came from an adult in good health.

The chain carries TRBV19 and TRBJ2-1; maybe TRBD2 (6 bases). The length of the CDR3 is 13 residues. Trimming pared 9 bases from V and 4 bases from J, leaving 13 bases between. The germline V gene has CDR1 LNHDA and CDR2 SQIVND (reference sequence). The CDR3 loop reads CASRPGLYNEQFF. The CDR3 bases are TGTGCCAGCCGACCGGGACTTTACAATGAGCAGTTCTTC.

The chain employs TRBV5-1 and TRBJ2-2; TRBD2 is a possible D gene (6 bases). CDR1 and CDR2 from the germline V gene are SGHRS and YFSETQ. V shed 6 bases and J shed 4 bases, with 22 bases lying between them. The CDR3 loop spans 17 amino acids. CDR3 nucleotide sequence: TGCGCCAGCATGCGAGCGCAGGATAGCGGTCCCACCGGGGAGCTGTTTTTT. It yields the protein CASMRAQDSGPTGELFF.

The gene calls are TRBV9 and TRBJ2-3; 8 bases line up with TRBD2. This CDR3 spans 14 amino acids. Unmatched junction bases numbered 7, after V lost 5 bases and J lost 5 bases. Germline V CDR1 and CDR2: SGDLS, YYNGEE. DNA of the CDR3: TGTGCCAGCAGAACGGGAGGGCCCCAAGATACGCAGTATTTT. Its protein is CASRTGGPQDTQYF. Using reference TRBV9 and TRBJ2-3 for the parts outside the CDR3, the full variable domain is DSGVTQTPKHLITATGQRVTLRCSPRSGDLSVYWYQQSLDQGLQFLIQYYNGEERAKGNILERFSAQQFPDLHSELNLSSLELGDSALYFCASRTGGPQDTQYFGPGTRLTVL.

The chain links TRBV6-5 to TRBJ2-7; D uncertain. The V gene lost 2 bases and the J gene lost 2 bases, with 10 bases spanning the gap. Germline CDR1 and CDR2: MNHEY and SVGAGI. CDR3 length: 14 amino acids. The DNA of the CDR3 is TGTGCCAGCAGTTACAAGGGAAGCGCCTACGAGCAGTACTTC. Protein product: CASSYKGSAYEQYF.

The chain combines TRBV9 with TRBJ2-3; TRBD1 agrees at 7 bases. CDR1 and CDR2 from the germline V gene are SGDLS and YYNGEE. Trimming took 3 bases from V and 5 from J; bases not matched to a gene: 6. CDR3 size: 14 residues. The CDR3 loop is CASSGEGARDTQYF. DNA for the CDR3: TGTGCCAGCAGCGGAGAGGGGGCAAGAGATACGCAGTATTTT.

The V and J genes are TRBV7-8 and TRBJ1-2, with D maybe TRBD1 (6 bases). The CDR3 has 14 residues. Trimming stripped 5 bases from V and 8 bases from J, with 18 bases between. Germline assignment: CDR1 SGHVS and CDR2 FQNEAQ. The CDR3 coding sequence is TGTGCCAGCAGCCAACTAGGGGGTCTTCGGGGCTACACCTTC. Residues: CASSQLGGLRGYTF.

This rearrangement joins TRBV6-5 to TRBJ1-1, with D unresolved. CDR1 and CDR2 from the germline V gene are MNHEY and SVGAGI. Trimming removed 0 bases at V and 1 base at J, with 6 bases between. This CDR3 is 14 amino acids long. In nucleotides, the CDR3 is TGTGCCAGCAGTTACTCGGTCGGGAACACTGAAGCTTTCTTT. It encodes CASSYSVGNTEAFF.

The chain has TRBV9 and TRBJ2-3; 12 bases are shared with TRBD2. Germline V gene sequence: CDR1 SGDLS, CDR2 YYNGEE. The CDR3 totals 18 residues. Trimming cost V 1 base and J 7 bases; bases outside gene matches: 13. The CDR3 coding sequence is TGTGCCAGCAGCGTATCAATCCAGACTAGCGGGAGTAAGTATACGCAGTATTTT. Translating gives CASSVSIQTSGSKYTQYF.

V gene TRBV19 combines with J gene TRBJ2-7; 9 bases align to TRBD2. Per germline, CDR1 LNHDA and CDR2 SQIVND (reference sequence). CDR3 length equals 12 residues. The trim removed 10 bases at V and 4 bases at J, leaving 5 bases unmatched. The CDR3 nucleotides are TGTGCCACCGGGACTAGCCTTTACGAGCAGTACTTC. Residues: CATGTSLYEQYF.

This chain links TRBV5-8 with TRBJ2-7, with 8 bases identical to TRBD1. Losses at the gene ends were 4 bases for V and 3 bases for J; bases not matched to a gene: 9. Germline V lookup: CDR1 SGHTS, CDR2 YDEGEE. The CDR3 totals 15 residues. In nucleotides, the CDR3 is TGTGCCAGCAGCGTTGGACAGGGAGGTATCTACGAGCAGTACTTC. It yields the protein CASSVGQGGIYEQYF.

The chain has TRBV5-1 and TRBJ2-1; D is ambiguous. The germline V gene has CDR1 SGHRS and CDR2 YFSETQ. V was shortened by 9 bases and J by 0 bases, with 10 bases between the two germline ends. The CDR3 spans 13 residues. CDR3 sequence reads: CATSVGSYNEQFF. The CDR3 coding sequence is TGCGCCACCTCAGTGGGCTCCTACAATGAGCAGTTCTTC.

This chain links TRBV6-5 with TRBJ1-1; D remains ambiguous. Per germline, CDR1 MNHEY and CDR2 SVGAGI. The length of the CDR3 is 10 residues. Trimming removed 8 bases from V and 9 bases from J, with 10 bases in between. The CDR3, as DNA: TGTGCCAGCCTATCAAACAAAGCTTTCTTT. The encoded protein is CASLSNKAFF.

The V and J genes are TRBV5-1 and TRBJ2-1; no firm D call. Germline V gene sequence: CDR1 SGHRS, CDR2 YFSETQ. The germline V and J ends were trimmed by 1 base and 0 bases, with 8 bases remaining between them. The CDR3 contains 15 residues. CDR3 DNA: TGCGCCAGCAGCTTGTCAGATCCCTCCTACAATGAGCAGTTCTTC. Translating it yields CASSLSDPSYNEQFF.

The rearrangement links TRBV18 to TRBJ2-7; possible D gene TRBD2, 6 bases. Trimming removed 6 bases from V and 3 bases from J, with 9 bases in between. This CDR3 is 12 amino acids long. The germline CDR1 and CDR2 sequences are KGHSH and LQKENI. The DNA of the CDR3 is TGTGCCAGCTCCTCGGGACTCTACGAGCAGTACTTC. Translated: CASSSGLYEQYF.

This chain links TRBV28 with TRBJ2-7, with TRBD2 as a possible D gene (7 bases). Trimming shortened V by 6 bases and J by 6 bases, and 15 bases separated the two germline ends. This CDR3 has 13 amino acids. Per germline, CDR1 MDHEN and CDR2 SYDVKM. The CDR3 loop reads CASRPGGPGEQYF. CDR3 DNA: TGTGCCAGCAGACCCGGGGGGCCGGGCGAGCAGTACTTC.

The rearrangement links TRBV28 to TRBJ1-2, with D unresolved. The V and J ends lost 3 bases and 8 bases respectively, with 13 bases between them. CDR1 and CDR2 (germline): MDHEN, SYDVKM. The CDR3 runs to 13 residues. The CDR3 DNA follows: TGTGCCAGCAGTTTGGATAGGGTCAGAGGCTACACCTTC. Its protein is CASSLDRVRGYTF.

This sequence joins TRBV5-4 and TRBJ2-4; 7 bases agree with TRBD1. The ends lost 0 bases at V and 7 bases at J; junction bases unmatched: 16. The CDR3 is 18 residues long. Germline assignment: CDR1 SGHNT and CDR2 YYREEE (reference sequence). CDR3 sequence (DNA): TGTGCCAGCAGCTTGGATGGGGAAACGATGACAGGGTTGAACATTCAGTACTTC. Residues: CASSLDGETMTGLNIQYF. Looking up the rest from reference TRBV5-4 and TRBJ2-4 gives the full variable domain: ETGVTQSPTHLIKTRGQQVTLRCSSQSGHNTVSWYQQALGQGPQFIFQYYREEENGRGNFPPRFSGLQFPNYSSELNVNALELDDSALYLCASSLDGETMTGLNIQYFGAGTRLSVL.

Concerning this clone itself: Sequence at one end of the junction differs from germline and may be a read error. The chain uses TRBV6-1 and TRBJ2-2; D remains unclear. The CDR3 runs to 12 residues. The germline V gene encodes CDR1 MNHNS and CDR2 SASEGT. The CDR3, as DNA: TGTGCCAGCATTGAAAACACCGGGGAGCTGTTTTTT. Amino acids: CASIENTGELFF.

This clone was counted only a few times. V gene TRBV29-1 combines with J gene TRBJ2-1; D not certain. V lost 4 bases and J lost 4, with 5 bases in between. CDR3 length equals 11 residues. CDR1 and CDR2 from the germline V gene are SQVTM and ANQGSEA. As DNA, the CDR3 is TGCAGCGTTGCCCTTTACAATGAGCAGTTCTTC. It encodes CSVALYNEQFF.

J is TRBJ1-6 and V is TRBV5-1; 7 bases are a match to TRBD1. Looked up from germline, CDR1 is SGHRS and CDR2 is YFSETQ. J was trimmed by 9 bases and V by 4 bases; bases with no gene match: 4. The length of the CDR3 is 13 residues. CDR3 coding DNA: TGCGCCAGCAGCACCGGGACAGTTTCACCCCTCCACTTT. As protein: CASSTGTVSPLHF.

The chain uses TRBV18 and TRBJ2-1; D unclear. The V gene lost 1 base and the J gene lost 8 bases, with 15 bases spanning the gap. There are 15 residues in the CDR3. Germline CDR1 is KGHSH and CDR2 is LQKENI. The CDR3 sequence is CASSPRRLSVHEQFF. In DNA form, the CDR3 reads TGTGCCAGCTCACCACGACGATTGTCAGTCCATGAGCAGTTCTTC.

The gene calls are TRBV6-4 and TRBJ2-1; D is perhaps TRBD1 (6 bases). V was pared by 4 bases and J by 5 bases, with 12 bases between. CDR3 size: 14 residues. Per germline, CDR1 MRHNA and CDR2 SNTAGT. CDR3 protein: CASSVVRGHNEQFF. In DNA, the CDR3 is TGTGCCAGCAGTGTGGTCAGGGGTCACAATGAGCAGTTCTTC.

Regarding this clone: Its ends do not fully match the called genes, so a read error is possible. Other DNA sequences in the sample encode the same CDR3. V usage is TRBV6-4 and J usage is TRBJ2-1, with D perhaps matching TRBD2 (6 bases). The germline gives CDR1 MRHNA, CDR2 SNTAGT. The CDR3 has 15 residues. CDR3 nucleotides: TGTGCCAGCAGTGACTCTAGCGGCTCCTACAATGAGCAATTCTTC. As protein: CASSDSSGSYNEQFF.